These T cell receptor beta chains were read from a single sample in a study of blood T cell repertoires in COVID-19. Method: immunoSEQ multiplex PCR; TCRdb's copy keeps in-frame clones and lacks some. The repertoire holds around 76,000 clones, 81% seen once, with about 0.8% in the top ten. Sample: peripheral blood. These receptor sequences come from a woman in her seventies with acute or convalescent COVID-19. Each CDR3 is given with its conserved first and last residue. The order of the fields is V gene, CDR3 length, clone size, CDR3 protein. Expanded clones get a size class; other rows say once, few or many, or leave the size out.

>TRBV9|15|once
CASSHYTGATGELFF
>TRBV7-8|14|NA
CASSFGGRGNTIYF
>TRBV18|15|NA
CASSPSTGPGNTIYF
>TRBV9|13|NA
CASSPGGWETQYF
>TRBV5-6|16|NA
CASSLWTGISYNEQFF
>TRBV6-1|17|NA
CASSEVLQVATNSPLHF
>TRBV7-2|15|NA
CASSLRQGGTGELFF
>TRBV6-5|12|few
CAGQPNTGELFF
>TRBV6-6|14|NA
CASSSPSSTDTQYF
>TRBV18|14|NA
CASSLDGRNTEAFF
>TRBV29-1|14|NA
CSVEAPGQEYEQYF
>TRBV28|13|NA
CASSLTGDEKLFF
>TRBV30|13|medium-sized
CAWSRLADTEAFF
>TRBV6-5|14|NA
CASRRLAGTDTQYF
>TRBV29-1|16|NA
CSGEPGLASSYNEQFF
>TRBV27|14|NA
CASSPSWGNSPLHF
>TRBV3-1/TRBV3-2|14|NA
CASSIYSQATEAFF
>TRBV7-2|15|NA
CASSLAPGLQETQYF
>TRBV15|14|NA
CATSRDRKRGEQFF
>TRBV27|19|NA
CASSLSSTGLSLGANVLTF
>TRBV7-8|15|NA
CASSLEARGLYEQYF
>TRBV6-5|14|NA
CATAWGQRPDTQYF
>TRBV5-1|15|NA
CASSPGAGENTEAFF
>TRBV5-4|14|NA
CASSSDRGPYEQYF
>TRBV27|18|few
CASSKIKEASGGRNEQFF
>TRBV29-1|13|NA
CSTVAGDGNIQYF
>TRBV6-2/TRBV6-3|14|NA
CASSSTDRGKKLFF
>TRBV5-1|13|NA
CASSLGGTYEQYF
>TRBV3-1/TRBV3-2|15|NA
CASSRDGTGGSGYTF
>TRBV20-1|11|NA
CSAGGLYGYTF
>TRBV9|16|NA
CASSVGGLDFGGTQYF
>TRBV3-1/TRBV3-2|14|NA
CASSQGGRNQPQHF
>TRBV25-1|14|once
CASSPREGSYEQYF
>TRBV18|16|NA
CASSPPSDLSNQPQHF
>TRBV29-1|12|NA
CSVEQFDTEAFF
>TRBV19|14|NA
CASKTGGIGTEAFF
>TRBV3-1/TRBV3-2|17|few
CASSQEWLSGRGNEQYF
>TRBV24-1|18|NA
CATSTGLAGGPSTDTQYF
>TRBV11-2|14|NA
CASSPQGTNTEAFF
>TRBV19|18|NA
CASSRSMLAGGDTGELFF
>TRBV10-3|13|NA
CAISDGTGVEAFF
>TRBV7-9|14|NA
CASAQGEWDEKLFF
>TRBV6-5|16|NA
CASSYSRDRAGNEQFF
>TRBV27|13|NA
CASSLSGSYEQYF
>TRBV12-5|19|NA
CASGLVPLAGGFSYNEQFF
>TRBV7-2|16|NA
CASSPSGTVNTGELFF
>TRBV19|14|NA
CASSETGGGDTQYF